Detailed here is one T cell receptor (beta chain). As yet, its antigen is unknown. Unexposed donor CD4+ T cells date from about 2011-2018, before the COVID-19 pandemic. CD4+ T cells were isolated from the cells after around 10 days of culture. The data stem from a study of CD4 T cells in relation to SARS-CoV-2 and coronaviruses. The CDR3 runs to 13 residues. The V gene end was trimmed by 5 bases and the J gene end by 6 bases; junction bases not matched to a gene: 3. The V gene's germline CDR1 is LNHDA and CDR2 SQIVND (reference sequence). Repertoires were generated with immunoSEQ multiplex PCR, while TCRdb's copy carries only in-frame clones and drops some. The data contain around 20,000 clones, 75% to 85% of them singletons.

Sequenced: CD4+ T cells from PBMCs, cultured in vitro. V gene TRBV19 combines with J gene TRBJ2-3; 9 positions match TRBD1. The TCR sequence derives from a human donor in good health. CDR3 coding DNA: TGTGCCAGTAGTGACAGGGGGGCGGATACGCAGTATTTT. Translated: CASSDRGADTQYF.